The next 27 T cell receptor beta chains were all read from a single sample in a study of T cell responses to AZD1222 COVID-19 vaccine. Clones were read by immunoSEQ multiplex PCR, and TCRdb kept only the in-frame ones, dropping some. The data hold tens of thousands of clones, with roughly 90% observed a single time. The sequences come from peripheral blood, collected 28 days after the second AZD1222 dose. The receptors stem from an adult who received the AZD1222 COVID-19 vaccine.

The chain links TRBV2 to TRBJ2-7; D not certain. The CDR3 totals 12 residues. The germline CDR1 and CDR2 sequences are SNHLY and FYNNEI. Trimming stripped 7 bases from V and 6 bases from J, with 13 bases between. CDR3 DNA sequence: TGTGCCAGCACCGCAAGCCTCGGCGAGCAGTACTTC. Translated, it gives CASTASLGEQYF.

The rearrangement joins TRBV5-8 to TRBJ1-5; TRBD1 matches at 10 bases. The CDR3 is 15 residues long. Germline V lookup: CDR1 SGHTS, CDR2 YDEGEE. The trim removed 5 bases at V and 6 bases at J, leaving 8 bases unmatched. For the CDR3, the DNA is TGTGCCAGCAGTCCGGACAGGGGGGGTAGTCAGCCCCAGCATTTT. Translating it yields CASSPDRGGSQPQHF.

This chain links TRBV5-1 with TRBJ1-5; unclear D gene. CDR1 and CDR2 from the germline V gene are SGHRS and YFSETQ. The CDR3 contains 15 residues. Trimming stripped 0 bases from V and 5 bases from J, with 12 bases between. Here the CDR3 DNA reads TGCGCCAGCAGCTTGGGAGCGGGTGGCGATCAGCCCCAGCATTTT. Protein: CASSLGAGGDQPQHF. The full variable domain, in which reference TRBV5-1 and TRBJ1-5 provide the parts outside the CDR3, is KAGVTQTPRYLIKTRGQQVTLSCSPISGHRSVSWYQQTPGQGLQFLFEYFSETQRNKGNFPGRFSGRQFSNSRSEMNVSTLELGDSALYLCASSLGAGGDQPQHFGDGTRLSIL.

This CDR3 is CASSIAGTGELFF. In DNA, the CDR3 is TGTGCCAGTAGTATAGCCGGGACCGGGGAGCTGTTTTTT. The chain couples TRBV19 to TRBJ2-2, with no clear D. CDR3 length: 13 residues. Trimming stripped 1 base from V and 5 bases from J, with 5 bases between. Germline assignment: CDR1 LNHDA and CDR2 SQIVND (reference sequence).

V gene TRBV7-9 combines with J gene TRBJ2-2; 10 nucleotides match TRBD1. The V gene end was trimmed by 5 bases and the J gene end by 6 bases; junction bases not matched to a gene: 6. The CDR3 totals 15 residues. CDR1 SEHNR and CDR2 FQNEAQ come from the germline V gene (reference sequence). CDR3 nucleotides: TGTGCCAGCAGCCCCCGGACAGGGGGTGCCGGGGAGCTGTTTTTT. This encodes CASSPRTGGAGELFF.

This clone was seen only a few times. The CDR3 loop is CASRGLALETQYF. In nucleotides, the CDR3 is TGTGCCAGCCGGGGACTAGCATTGGAGACCCAGTACTTC. The J gene is TRBJ2-5, the V gene TRBV2; 9 bases agree with TRBD2. Trimming took 8 bases from V and 5 from J; bases not matched to a gene: 6. Per germline, CDR1 SNHLY and CDR2 FYNNEI. The length of the CDR3 is 13 residues. Full variable domain (remainder filled in from reference TRBV2 and TRBJ2-5): EPEVTQTPSHQVTQMGQEVILRCVPISNHLYFYWYRQILGQKVEFLVSFYNNEISEKSEIFDDQFSVERPDGSNFTLKIRSTKLEDSAMYFCASRGLALETQYFGPGTRLLVL.

The V and J genes are TRBV15 and TRBJ2-1; maybe TRBD1 (5 bases). There are 16 residues in the CDR3. V was cut by 1 base and J by 5 bases, with 15 bases left in between. Germline loops: CDR1 LNHNV, CDR2 YYDKDF (reference sequence). This CDR3 is CATSRGPRDSNNEQFF. CDR3 nucleotides: TGTGCCACCAGCAGAGGGCCCCGAGACAGTAACAATGAGCAGTTCTTC.

This rearrangement joins TRBV29-1 to TRBJ1-1; D is unresolved. V was shortened by 4 bases and J by 5 bases, with 14 bases between the two germline ends. Germline V gene data show CDR1 as SQVTM and CDR2 as ANQGSEA. The CDR3 loop spans 13 amino acids. CDR3 in amino acids: CSVVVQYGTEAFF. For the CDR3, the DNA is TGCAGCGTTGTAGTACAGTATGGGACTGAAGCTTTCTTT.

V usage is TRBV4-1 and J usage is TRBJ2-2, with 10 bases fitting TRBD1. This CDR3 is built from 16 residues. The trim removed 2 bases at V and 4 bases at J, leaving 4 bases unmatched. The germline V gene encodes CDR1 MGHRA and CDR2 YSYEKL. CDR3 sequence reads: CASSQTDRGGTGELFF. Here the CDR3 DNA reads TGCGCCAGCAGCCAAACGGACAGGGGGGGCACCGGGGAGCTGTTTTTT.

The chain employs TRBV29-1 and TRBJ2-7; TRBD2 might be the D (5 bases). This CDR3 region has 11 residues. V shed 7 bases and J shed 5 bases, with 12 bases lying between them. Germline V gene lookup returns CDR1 SQVTM and CDR2 ANQGSEA. The CDR3 DNA reads TGCAGCGCCACGAGGGCCAACGAGCAGTACTTC. It specifies CSATRANEQYF.

V usage is TRBV2 and J usage is TRBJ2-7; D gene ambiguous. CDR3 size: 15 residues. Trimming removed 3 bases at V and 3 bases at J, with 15 bases between. The V gene's germline CDR1 is SNHLY and CDR2 FYNNEI. The CDR3 nucleotides are TGTGCCAGCAGTGAGTCCCAAGCAGTAAACTACGAGCAGTACTTC. Its protein is CASSESQAVNYEQYF.

The rearrangement uses TRBV5-1 and TRBJ1-2, with D unclear. Trimming pared 5 bases from V and 0 bases from J, leaving 8 bases between. Germline lookup yields CDR1 SGHRS and CDR2 YFSETQ. The CDR3 runs to 13 residues. The CDR3 bases are TGCGCCAGCAGTTCCGCCTCTAACTATGGCTACACCTTC. Its translation: CASSSASNYGYTF. Full variable domain (missing parts from reference TRBV5-1 and TRBJ1-2): KAGVTQTPRYLIKTRGQQVTLSCSPISGHRSVSWYQQTPGQGLQFLFEYFSETQRNKGNFPGRFSGRQFSNSRSEMNVSTLELGDSALYLCASSSASNYGYTFGSGTRLTVV.

This sequence joins TRBV12-3 or TRBV12-4 and TRBJ2-1; no clear D. The CDR3 is 13 amino acids. V dropped 5 bases and J dropped 2 bases, with 7 bases sitting between them. CDR3 sequence reads: CASSPTAYNEQFF. CDR3 sequence (DNA): TGTGCCAGCAGTCCCACAGCCTACAATGAGCAGTTCTTC.

The rearrangement links TRBV6-2 or TRBV6-3 to TRBJ1-1; 7 bases align to TRBD1. Germline trimming cut 1 base from V and 4 bases from J; bases unmatched to any gene: 3. Germline assignment: CDR1 MNHEY and CDR2 SVGEGT. The CDR3 is 14 residues long. CDR3 residues: CASSYFAGGTEAFF. The CDR3 DNA reads TGTGCCAGCAGTTACTTTGCAGGGGGCACTGAAGCTTTCTTT.

This clone was seen only a few times. V is TRBV4-2 and J is TRBJ2-1; 10 positions match TRBD2. Per the germline V gene, CDR1 is LGHNA and CDR2 is YNFKEQ. The CDR3 loop spans 16 amino acids. Germline trimming cut 0 bases from V and 10 bases from J; bases unmatched to any gene: 9. The CDR3 loop is CASSQDGAGGFREQFF. In nucleotides, the CDR3 is TGTGCCAGCAGCCAAGATGGAGCGGGGGGGTTTCGCGAGCAGTTCTTC.

The chain couples TRBV16 to TRBJ1-1; the D is unclear. The CDR3 consists of 16 residues. V lost 6 bases, J lost 3 bases, and 20 bases lay in between. The V gene's germline CDR1 is KGHSY and CDR2 FQNENV. This CDR3 reads CASRLLHVGRHTEAFF. CDR3 sequence (DNA): TGTGCCAGCAGACTACTACATGTGGGCAGGCACACTGAAGCTTTCTTT.

The genes are TRBV7-9 and TRBJ1-1; D is possibly TRBD1 (5 bases). V was shortened by 5 bases and J by 2 bases, with 12 bases between the two germline ends. The V gene's germline CDR1 is SEHNR and CDR2 FQNEAQ (reference sequence). The CDR3 extends over 14 amino acids. The CDR3 coding sequence is TGTGCCAGCAGCCCAAAGACAGTAAACACTGAAGCTTTCTTT. Translated, it gives CASSPKTVNTEAFF. Filled out from reference TRBV7-9 and TRBJ1-1, the complete variable domain reads DTGVSQNPRHKITKRGQNVTFRCDPISEHNRLYWYRQTLGQGPEFLTYFQNEAQLEKSRLLSDRFSAERPKGSFSTLEIQRTEQGDSAMYLCASSPKTVNTEAFFGQGTRLTVV.

This clone has a handful of counts. V is TRBV28 and J is TRBJ2-7; D gene ambiguous. Germline V gives CDR1 MDHEN, CDR2 SYDVKM. V lost 4 bases to trimming and J lost 2 bases, with 6 bases between them. The CDR3 loop spans 12 amino acids. Written as DNA, the CDR3 is TGTGCCAGCAGTTGGGGTACCTACGAGCAGTACTTC. Protein product: CASSWGTYEQYF.

The chain combines TRBV19 with TRBJ1-6; D not certain. V dropped 5 bases and J dropped 0 bases, with 8 bases sitting between them. CDR3 length equals 15 residues. CDR1 is LNHDA, CDR2 SQIVND, per germline (reference sequence). CDR3 protein: CASSPGSSYNSPLHF. The CDR3 DNA follows: TGTGCCAGTAGTCCCGGGAGCTCCTATAATTCACCCCTCCACTTT.

The rearrangement links TRBV3-1 (or the pseudogene TRBV3-2) to TRBJ1-2, with D unresolved. Germline V gives CDR1 LGHDT, CDR2 YNNKEL (reference sequence). This CDR3 contains 13 residues. V dropped 2 bases and J dropped 2 bases, with 6 bases sitting between them. The CDR3 sequence: CASSQTENYGYTF. The CDR3 bases are TGTGCCAGCAGCCAAACAGAAAACTATGGCTACACCTTC.

V gene TRBV6-5 combines with J gene TRBJ2-7; D not certain. The CDR3 runs to 14 residues. Germline V gene data show CDR1 as MNHEY and CDR2 as SVGAGI. V lost 6 bases to trimming and J lost 3 bases, with 15 bases between them. In DNA, the CDR3 is TGTGCCAGCAGCCACGACCCCTGGAACTACGAGCAGTACTTC. As protein: CASSHDPWNYEQYF.

The CDR3 protein is CASNRQGAQNSPLHF. The DNA for the CDR3 is TGTGCCAGCAATAGACAGGGGGCGCAGAATTCACCCCTCCACTTT. This chain connects TRBV28 to TRBJ1-6, with TRBD1 matching 10 bases. The CDR3 sequence is 15 residues long. Trimming at V came to 7 bases and at J to 7 bases, leaving 7 bases not matched to a gene. In germline, CDR1 is MDHEN, CDR2 SYDVKM. The whole variable domain, filled in from reference TRBV28 and TRBJ1-6, reads DVKVTQSSRYLVKRTGEKVFLECVQDMDHENMFWYRQDPGLGLRLIYFSYDVKMKEKGDIPEGYSVSREKKERFSLILESASTNQTSMYLCASNRQGAQNSPLHFGNGTRLTVT.

This clone was observed a few times. The V gene is TRBV28, the J gene TRBJ1-3, with 9 bases identical to TRBD1. CDR1 is MDHEN, CDR2 SYDVKM, per germline. The V segment lost 5 bases and the J segment 12 bases; nucleotides outside the gene matches: 8. The CDR3 sequence is 13 residues long. The CDR3 DNA is TGTGCCAGCAGTCTATCACAGGGGGCGGTCATATATTTT. Residues: CASSLSQGAVIYF.

This clone has more than one count but fewer than ten. The chain links TRBV3-1 (or the pseudogene TRBV3-2) to TRBJ1-4; 9 bases fit TRBD1. Germline-derived CDR1 and CDR2 are LGHDT and YNNKEL (reference sequence). CDR3 size: 16 residues. V dropped 3 bases and J dropped 11; count of bases not matched to a gene: 13. The CDR3 here is CASSHSARTGAYKLFF. The CDR3, as DNA: TGTGCCAGCAGCCACTCGGCCCGGACAGGGGCGTACAAACTGTTTTTT.

The chain employs TRBV18 and TRBJ1-1; D ambiguous. From germline, CDR1 is KGHSH and CDR2 LQKENI. The CDR3 spans 13 residues. V dropped 8 bases and J dropped 1 base, with 11 bases sitting between them. The CDR3 nucleotides are TGTGCCAGCCAGGACGTTAGGAACACTGAAGCTTTCTTT. Residues: CASQDVRNTEAFF.

The rearrangement joins TRBV5-1 to TRBJ2-3, with unresolved D. Trimming stripped 3 bases from V and 8 bases from J, with 13 bases between. Per germline, CDR1 SGHRS and CDR2 YFSETQ. The CDR3 totals 13 residues. The CDR3 sequence is CASSSLSGSTQYF. For the CDR3, the DNA is TGCGCCAGCAGCTCCCTTAGTGGCTCTACGCAGTATTTT.

The chain couples TRBV30 to TRBJ1-6; no definite D call. Germline V gives CDR1 GTSNPN, CDR2 SVGIG (reference sequence). The CDR3 sequence is 13 residues long. Deletions cut 1 base from V and 10 bases from J, with 11 bases between. CDR3 DNA sequence: TGTGCCTGGAGTGCCTCCGCGGGGTCACCCCTCCACTTT. Translating gives CAWSASAGSPLHF.